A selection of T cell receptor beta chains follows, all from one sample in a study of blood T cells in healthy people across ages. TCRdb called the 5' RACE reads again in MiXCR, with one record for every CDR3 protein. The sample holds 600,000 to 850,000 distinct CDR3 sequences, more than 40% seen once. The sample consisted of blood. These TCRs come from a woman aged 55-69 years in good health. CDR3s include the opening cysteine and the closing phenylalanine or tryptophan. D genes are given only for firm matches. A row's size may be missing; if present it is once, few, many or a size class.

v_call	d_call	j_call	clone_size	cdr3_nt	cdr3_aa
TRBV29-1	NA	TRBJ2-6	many	TGCAGCGTGGGACTCAGACAGGGATTTGTCTCCGGGGCCAACGTCCTGACTTTC	CSVGLRQGFVSGANVLTF
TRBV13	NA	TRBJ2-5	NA	TGTGCCAGCAGCCCGGGACCGACCGACCAAGAGACCCAGTACTTC	CASSPGPTDQETQYF
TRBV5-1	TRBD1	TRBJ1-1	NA	TGCGCCAGCAGCTTGAACCCGACAGGGGTCACTGAAGCTTTCTTT	CASSLNPTGVTEAFF
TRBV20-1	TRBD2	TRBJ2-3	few	TGCAGTGCAGGACTAGCGGGAAGGACAGATACGCAGTATTTT	CSAGLAGRTDTQYF
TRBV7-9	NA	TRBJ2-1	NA	TGTGCCAGCGGCAACGGCGTCAATGAGCAGTTCTTC	CASGNGVNEQFF
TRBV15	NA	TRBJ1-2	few	TGTGCCACCAGCAGAGAGGGGCCCCGGCAGGGGAGCTATGGCTACACCTTC	CATSREGPRQGSYGYTF
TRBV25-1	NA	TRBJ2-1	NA	TGTGCCAGCGGACTTCTGACTATCGGTCGGAACAATGAGCAGTTCTTC	CASGLLTIGRNNEQFF
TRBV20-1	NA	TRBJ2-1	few	TGCAGTGCGAGAGGGTTGGGAGTCGAGCAGTTCTTC	CSARGLGVEQFF
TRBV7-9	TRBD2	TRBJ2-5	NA	TGTGCCAGCAGCTTAAATAGCGGGGACCAAGAGACCCAGTACTTC	CASSLNSGDQETQYF
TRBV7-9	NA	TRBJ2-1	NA	TGTGCCAGCAGCCGCTCGGGGGCCAACTACAATGAGCAGTTCTTC	CASSRSGANYNEQFF
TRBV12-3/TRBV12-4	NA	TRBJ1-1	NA	TGTGCCAGCAGTTTAGTTCCGGGGAAGGCGGCTGAAGCTTTCTTT	CASSLVPGKAAEAFF
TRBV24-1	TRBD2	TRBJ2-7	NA	TGTGCCACCAGTGATGCTAGCGGATCATACGAGCAGTACTTC	CATSDASGSYEQYF
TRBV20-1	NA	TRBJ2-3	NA	TGCAGTGCTAGAGATCAAGCCAGCTCAGATACGCAGTATTTT	CSARDQASSDTQYF
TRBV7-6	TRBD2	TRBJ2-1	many	TGTGCCAGCAGCAGGACTAGCGGGGGGGCCCATTACAATGAGCAGTTCTTC	CASSRTSGGAHYNEQFF
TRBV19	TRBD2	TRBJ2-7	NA	TGTGCCAGTAGTATCGGACTAGTGGGTTCCTACGAGCAGTACTTC	CASSIGLVGSYEQYF
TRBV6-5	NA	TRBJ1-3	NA	TGTGCCAGCAGTTACTCCAGCCTGGGGGGGCGATCTGGAAACACCATATATTTT	CASSYSSLGGRSGNTIYF
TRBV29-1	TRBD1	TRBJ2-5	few	TGCAGCGGATGCAGGGGGCAAGAGACCCAGTACTTC	CSGCRGQETQYF
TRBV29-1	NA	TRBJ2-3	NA	TGCAGCGTCGCGGACACCAGCACAGATACGCAGTATTTT	CSVADTSTDTQYF
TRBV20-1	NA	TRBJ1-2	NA	TGCAGTGCTAGAGTGGCAGCGCTTACAAATAACTATGGCTACACCTTC	CSARVAALTNNYGYTF
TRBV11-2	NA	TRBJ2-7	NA	TGTGCCAGCAGCTTACACTACTCCTACGAGCAGTACTTC	CASSLHYSYEQYF
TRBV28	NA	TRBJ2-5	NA	TGTGCCAGCAGTTCTCAACAGGAAAGTCGCGAGACCCAGTACTTC	CASSSQQESRETQYF
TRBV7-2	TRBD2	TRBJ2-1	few	TGTGCCAGCAGCTCCTGGGGCGGGAGGAATGAGCAGTTCTTC	CASSSWGGRNEQFF
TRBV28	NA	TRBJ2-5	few	TGTGCCAGCAGTCCCGGGGGAGTGGGGCGGGAGACCCAGTACTTC	CASSPGGVGRETQYF
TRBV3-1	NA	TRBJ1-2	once	TGTGCCAGCAGCCAAGATGGACAGTTTGACTACACCTTC	CASSQDGQFDYTF
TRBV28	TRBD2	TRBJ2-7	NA	TGTGCCAGCAGTCCATTTCGGACTAGCAAGAGCTCCTACGAGCAGTACTTC	CASSPFRTSKSSYEQYF
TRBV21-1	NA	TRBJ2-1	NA	TGTACCAGCAGCACTGGCTTCCCCTACAATGAGCAGTTCTTC	CTSSTGFPYNEQFF
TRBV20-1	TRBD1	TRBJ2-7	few	TGCAGTGCCCTGGACAGGGGGCTTTCCTACGAGCAGTACTTC	CSALDRGLSYEQYF
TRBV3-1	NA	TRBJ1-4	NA	TGTGCCAGCAGCCCGCGGAGCGGGGGTGAAAAACTGTTTTTT	CASSPRSGGEKLFF
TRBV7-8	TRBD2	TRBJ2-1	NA	TGTGCCAGCAGCTTAGCGCGGGCTTTAGCGGGGGGGTACAATGAGCAGTTCTTC	CASSLARALAGGYNEQFF